Sequencing of this T cell receptor beta chain was carried out in a study of T cells after yellow fever vaccination. Study results and caveats: Contaminating bulk clonotypes could be abundant in FACS-sorted repertoires. Most clones from primary vaccination resurfaced after the booster (about 95% CD4, about 91% CD8).

For TCR, cDNA came from 5'RACE template switching, which added a universal primer site and UMIs. TCRdb re-analysed the 5' RACE reads in MiXCR, keeping a single row per CDR3 protein. The profile shows just over 300,000 distinct CDR3 sequences, roughly 3.5% of them singletons. Germline lookup yields CDR1 WNHNN and CDR2 SYGVQD (reference sequence). This CDR3 has 14 residues. A note on this clonotype: Antigen unknown. A much larger clonotype is one base distant, so this may be a read error.

The chain employs TRBV10-1 and TRBJ2-7, with 8 bases identical to TRBD2. The sample consisted of PBMCs, taken on the day of the yellow fever booster vaccination. This TCR was recovered from a man in his late teens or twenties who received the YFV17D yellow fever vaccine. The CDR3 spells CARSVDSGGREQYF. In nucleotides, the CDR3 is TGCGCCCGCAGTGTGGACAGCGGGGGCCGCGAGCAGTACTTC.